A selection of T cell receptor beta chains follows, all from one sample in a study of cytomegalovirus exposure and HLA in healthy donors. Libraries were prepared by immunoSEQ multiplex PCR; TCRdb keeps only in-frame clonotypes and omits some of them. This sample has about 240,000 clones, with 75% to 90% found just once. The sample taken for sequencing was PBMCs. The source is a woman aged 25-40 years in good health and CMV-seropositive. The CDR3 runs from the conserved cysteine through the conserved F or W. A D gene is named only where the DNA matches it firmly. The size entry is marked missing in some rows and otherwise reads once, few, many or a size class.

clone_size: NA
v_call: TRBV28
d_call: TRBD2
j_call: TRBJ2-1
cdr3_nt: TGTGCCAGCAGCCGGACTAGCGGGGTTTACAATGAGCAGTTCTTC
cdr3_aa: CASSRTSGVYNEQFF

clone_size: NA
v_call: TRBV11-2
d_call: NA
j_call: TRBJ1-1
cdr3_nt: TGTGCCAGCAGCTTATATTCTGAAGCTTTCTTT
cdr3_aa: CASSLYSEAFF

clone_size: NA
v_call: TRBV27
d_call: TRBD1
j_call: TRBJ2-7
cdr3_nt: TGTGCCAGCAGTTCCCGACAGGGGGCAAGCAACGAGCAGTACTTC
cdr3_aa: CASSSRQGASNEQYF

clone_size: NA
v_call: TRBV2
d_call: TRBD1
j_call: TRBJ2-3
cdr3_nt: TGTGCCAGCAGTCGATATGGGACAGCCTACACAGATACGCAGTATTTT
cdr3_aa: CASSRYGTAYTDTQYF

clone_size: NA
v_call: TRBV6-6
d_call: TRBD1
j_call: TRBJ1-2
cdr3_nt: TGTGCCAGCAGTCTATCGCAGGGGGCCTGGGCTGGCTACACCTTC
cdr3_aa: CASSLSQGAWAGYTF

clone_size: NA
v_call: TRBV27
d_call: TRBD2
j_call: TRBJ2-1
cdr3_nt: TGTGCCAGTCAGACGGGACTAGCAGTTTCCTACAATGAGCAGTTCTTC
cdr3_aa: CASQTGLAVSYNEQFF

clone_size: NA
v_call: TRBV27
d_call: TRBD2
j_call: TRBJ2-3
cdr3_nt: TGTGCCAGCAGTTTCCAAGCGCCGGGACTAGCGGGACGCCCCACAGATACGCAGTATTTT
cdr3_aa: CASSFQAPGLAGRPTDTQYF

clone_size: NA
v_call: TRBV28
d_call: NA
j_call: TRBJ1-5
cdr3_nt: TGTGCCAGCAGTACCCGTGGGGGGGCCGGGCGTTGGGCCCAGCATTTT
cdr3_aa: CASSTRGGAGRWAQHF

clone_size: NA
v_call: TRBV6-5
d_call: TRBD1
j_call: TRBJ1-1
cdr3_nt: TGTGCCAGCAGTTACGACAGGGGCAGGGCCACTGAAGCTTTCTTT
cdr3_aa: CASSYDRGRATEAFF

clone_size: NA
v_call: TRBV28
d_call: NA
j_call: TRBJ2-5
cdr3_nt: TGTGCCAGCAGTTTAGTTGGCAGTCAAGAGACCCAGTACTTC
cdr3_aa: CASSLVGSQETQYF

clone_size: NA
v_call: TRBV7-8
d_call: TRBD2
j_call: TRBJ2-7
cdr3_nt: TGTGCCAGCAGCTTAGCCGGGACTACAGGACTCTACGAGCAGTACTTC
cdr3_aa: CASSLAGTTGLYEQYF

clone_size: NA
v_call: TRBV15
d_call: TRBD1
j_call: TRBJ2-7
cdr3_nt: TGTGCCACCAGCAGAGATTACCCCGGGACAGGGCGTGCGGGGCAGTACTTC
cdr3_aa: CATSRDYPGTGRAGQYF

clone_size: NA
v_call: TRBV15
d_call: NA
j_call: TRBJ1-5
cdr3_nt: TGTGCCACCAGTAGACCGCGCGAAGGGGATCAGCCCCAGCATTTT
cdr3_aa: CATSRPREGDQPQHF

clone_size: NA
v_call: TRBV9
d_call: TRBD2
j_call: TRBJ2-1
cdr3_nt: TGTGCCAGCAGCGCCGGGACTAGCTCCTACAATGAGCAGTTCTTC
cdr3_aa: CASSAGTSSYNEQFF

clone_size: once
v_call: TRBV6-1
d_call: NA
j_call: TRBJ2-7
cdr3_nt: TGTGCCAGCAGTGAAGCACAGGGTCAGGCCGAGCAGTACTTC
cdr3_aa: CASSEAQGQAEQYF

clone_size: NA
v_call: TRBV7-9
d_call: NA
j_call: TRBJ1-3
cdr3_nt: TGTGCCAGCAGGCTAAATGGAAACACCATATATTTT
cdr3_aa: CASRLNGNTIYF

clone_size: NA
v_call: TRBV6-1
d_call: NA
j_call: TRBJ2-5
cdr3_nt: TGTGCCAGCAGTGAAGCCGCTGCGGGACGGGAGACCCAGTACTTC
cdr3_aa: CASSEAAAGRETQYF

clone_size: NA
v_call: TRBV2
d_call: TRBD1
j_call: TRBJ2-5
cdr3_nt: TGTGCCAGCAGTGTGGGGACAGGGGGCAGGGAGACCCAGTACTTC
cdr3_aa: CASSVGTGGRETQYF

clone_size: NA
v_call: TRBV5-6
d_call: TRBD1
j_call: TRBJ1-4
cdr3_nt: TGTGCCAGCAGCCAGGGGGTGACGACAACTAATGAAAAACTGTTTTTT
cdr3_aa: CASSQGVTTTNEKLFF

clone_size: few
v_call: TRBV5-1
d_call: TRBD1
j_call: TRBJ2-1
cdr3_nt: TGCGCCAGCTCCCCGGGACAGGTACACAATGAGCAGTTCTTC
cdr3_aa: CASSPGQVHNEQFF

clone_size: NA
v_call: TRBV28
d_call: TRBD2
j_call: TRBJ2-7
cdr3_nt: TGTGCCAGCAGTTTATGGAGGCCGGGACTAGCGGTGATATACGAGCAGTACTTC
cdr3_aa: CASSLWRPGLAVIYEQYF

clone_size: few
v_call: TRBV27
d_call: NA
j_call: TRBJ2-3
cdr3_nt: TGTGCCAGCAGCCGGACTCCCGGGTTCACAGATACGCAGTATTTT
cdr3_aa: CASSRTPGFTDTQYF

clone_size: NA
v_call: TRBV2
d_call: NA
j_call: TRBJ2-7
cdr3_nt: TGTGCCAGCAGATTGGGGAGAGTGAGCTACGAGCAGTACTTC
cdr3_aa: CASRLGRVSYEQYF

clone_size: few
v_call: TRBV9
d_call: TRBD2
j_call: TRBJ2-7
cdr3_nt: TGTGCCAGCAGCCTTCGAGGGTGGGACTACTACGAGCAGTACTTC
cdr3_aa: CASSLRGWDYYEQYF

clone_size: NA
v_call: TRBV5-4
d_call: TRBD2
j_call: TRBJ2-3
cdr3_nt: TGTGCCAGCAGCTTAGGGCTAGCGGGGCCACGCACAGATACGCAGTATTTT
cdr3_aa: CASSLGLAGPRTDTQYF

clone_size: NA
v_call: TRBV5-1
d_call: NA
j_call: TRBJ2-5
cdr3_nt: TGCGCCAGCAGCTTGAACTTACAAGAGACCCAGTACTTC
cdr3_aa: CASSLNLQETQYF

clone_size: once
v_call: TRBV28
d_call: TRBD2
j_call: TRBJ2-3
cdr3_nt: TGTGCCAGCAACCCGAGGTCGCGGGGACTAGCGTTAGATACGCAGTATTTT
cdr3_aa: CASNPRSRGLALDTQYF

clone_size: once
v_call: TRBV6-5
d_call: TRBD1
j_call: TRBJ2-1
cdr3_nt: TGTGCCAGCAGTTACTCGCCAGGGGGCAACAATGAGCAGTTCTTC
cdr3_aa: CASSYSPGGNNEQFF

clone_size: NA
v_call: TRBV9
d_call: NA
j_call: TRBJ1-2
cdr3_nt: TGTGCCAGCAGCGTGGCTTTACAAGGCGGCTATGGCTACACCTTC
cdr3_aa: CASSVALQGGYGYTF

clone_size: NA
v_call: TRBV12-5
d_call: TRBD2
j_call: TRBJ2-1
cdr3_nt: TGTGCTAGTGGTCCCGGACTAGCGGGTTCTTACAATGAGCAGTTCTTC
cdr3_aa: CASGPGLAGSYNEQFF

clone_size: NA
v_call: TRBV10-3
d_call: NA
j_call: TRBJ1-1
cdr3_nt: TGTGCCATCAGTGAGGGAGGGCTTCTTGAAGCTTTCTTT
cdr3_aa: CAISEGGLLEAFF

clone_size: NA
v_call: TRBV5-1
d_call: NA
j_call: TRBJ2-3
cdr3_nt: TGCGCCAGCAGCTTTACCACAGGGAGTGCGCAGTATTTT
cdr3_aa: CASSFTTGSAQYF

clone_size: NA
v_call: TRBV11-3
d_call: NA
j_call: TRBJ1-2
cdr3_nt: TGTGCCAGCAGCTTAGATCTGTCGCGTGGCTACACCTTC
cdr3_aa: CASSLDLSRGYTF

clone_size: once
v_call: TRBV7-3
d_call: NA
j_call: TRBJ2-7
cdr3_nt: TGTGCCAGCAGCCGTTCCACGAACGGGAGCTCCTACGAGCAGTACTTC
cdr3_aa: CASSRSTNGSSYEQYF

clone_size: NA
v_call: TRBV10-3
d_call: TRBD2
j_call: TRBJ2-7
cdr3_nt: TGTGCCATCAGTGATTTAGGGGGACTAGCGGGTAGAGTTAACGACGAGCAGTACTTC
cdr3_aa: CAISDLGGLAGRVNDEQYF

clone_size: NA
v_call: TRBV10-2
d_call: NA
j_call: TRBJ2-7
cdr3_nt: TGCGCCAGCAGTGAAGCGGGTTTCCGTTCCTACGAGCAGTACTTC
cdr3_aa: CASSEAGFRSYEQYF

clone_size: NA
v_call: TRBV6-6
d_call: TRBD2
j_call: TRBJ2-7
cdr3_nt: TGTGCCAGCAGTTACTCGAGTGCGGGAGTCGGCGAGCAGTACTTC
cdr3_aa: CASSYSSAGVGEQYF

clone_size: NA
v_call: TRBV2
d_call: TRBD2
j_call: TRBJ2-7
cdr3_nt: TGTGCCAGCACCGGACTAGCGGAGACCTACGAGCAGTACTTC
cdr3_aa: CASTGLAETYEQYF

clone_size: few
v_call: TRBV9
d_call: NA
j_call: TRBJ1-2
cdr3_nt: TGTGCCAGCAGCTCCGGGGGGGGAGGAAAGGGCTACACCTTC
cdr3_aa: CASSSGGGGKGYTF

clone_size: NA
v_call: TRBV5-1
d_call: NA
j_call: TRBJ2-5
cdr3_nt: TGCGCCAGCAGCTCACAGGTGAACGAGAAGACCCAGTACTTC
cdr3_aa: CASSSQVNEKTQYF

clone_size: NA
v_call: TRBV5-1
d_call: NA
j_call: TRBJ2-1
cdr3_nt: TGCGCCAGCAGCCCGGAGGATTATTACAATGAGCAGTTCTTC
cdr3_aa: CASSPEDYYNEQFF

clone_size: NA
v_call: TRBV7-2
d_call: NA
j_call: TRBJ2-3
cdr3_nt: TGTGCCAGCACCCTAGCTGTACCAGGACACCCTGGCACAGATACGCAGTATTTT
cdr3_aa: CASTLAVPGHPGTDTQYF

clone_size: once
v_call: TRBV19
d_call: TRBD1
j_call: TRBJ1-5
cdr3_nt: TGTGCCAGTTCGGACAGGGGATTAGGTGGCAATCAGCCCCAGCATTTT
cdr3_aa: CASSDRGLGGNQPQHF

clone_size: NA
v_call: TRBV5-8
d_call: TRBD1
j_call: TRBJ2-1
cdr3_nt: TGTGCCAGCAGCCAAGGACAGGTTAGCTACAATGAGCAGTTCTTC
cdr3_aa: CASSQGQVSYNEQFF

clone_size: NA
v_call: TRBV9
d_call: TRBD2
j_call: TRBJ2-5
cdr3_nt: TGTGCCAGCAGCGTCGTAGCGGGCGGAGAGACCCAGTACTTC
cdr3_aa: CASSVVAGGETQYF

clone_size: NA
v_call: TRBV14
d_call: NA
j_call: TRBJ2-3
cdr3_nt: TGTGCCAGCAGCCATCGCGGGGCTAGCACAGATACGCAGTATTTT
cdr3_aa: CASSHRGASTDTQYF

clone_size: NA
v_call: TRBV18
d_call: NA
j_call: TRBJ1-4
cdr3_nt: TGTGCCAGCTCACCGGACTTTACTAATGAAAAACTGTTTTTT
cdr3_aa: CASSPDFTNEKLFF

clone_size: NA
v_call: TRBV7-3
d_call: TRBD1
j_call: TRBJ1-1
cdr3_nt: TGTGCCAGCAGCTCCAGGGGGCCGAACACTGAAGCTTTCTTT
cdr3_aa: CASSSRGPNTEAFF

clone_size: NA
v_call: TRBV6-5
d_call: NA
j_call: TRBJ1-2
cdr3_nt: TGTGCCAGCAGTAGTGAGGAGGGCTACACCTTC
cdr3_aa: CASSSEEGYTF

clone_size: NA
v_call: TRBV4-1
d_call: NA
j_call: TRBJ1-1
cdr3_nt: TGCGCCAGCAGCCAAGGGAACGGCGCGGGCTCTGAAGCTTTCTTT
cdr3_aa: CASSQGNGAGSEAFF

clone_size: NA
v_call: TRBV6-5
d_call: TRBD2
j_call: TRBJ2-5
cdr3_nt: TGTGCCAGCAGTTATACGGGGGGTAGCCGGGGGACCCAGTACTTC
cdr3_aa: CASSYTGGSRGTQYF

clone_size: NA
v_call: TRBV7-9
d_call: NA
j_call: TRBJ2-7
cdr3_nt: TGTGCCAGCAGCGCGGGACAGCCTAGTGGTGAGCAGTACTTC
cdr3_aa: CASSAGQPSGEQYF

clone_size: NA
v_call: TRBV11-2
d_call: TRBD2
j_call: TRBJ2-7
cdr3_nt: TGTGCCAGCAGCTTAGGTAGCGGGAGGGCCGGCTACGAGCAGTACTTC
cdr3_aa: CASSLGSGRAGYEQYF